This TCR beta chain is from a study of blood T cell repertoires in COVID-19 (dated by TCRdb to the early 2020s). A note on the overall study: Collaborator samples came from the United States, Italy and Spain and covered acute and convalescent phases of COVID-19. The prospective study material was composed of cDNA or gDNA derived from T cells, B-cell-depleted T cells, or PBMCs. Subjects who had been exposed to COVID-19, were actively infected with it, or had recovered from it provided the deeply sampled blood TCRbeta repertoires that made up the dataset. The repertoires were released in a freely available public database intended as a resource for research on the immune response to SARS-CoV-2. Samples were obtained from the ongoing ImmuneRACE study (first 160 participants) and from 1,000 to 1,500 subjects provided by 6 global collaborators. Sample metadata almost always included a de-identified subject ID, COVID-19 status, age in years and sex. HLA class I and class II types, where available, came from metadata supplied by the sample provider rather than from assay-based typing.

TCRbeta CDR3 regions were amplified from genomic DNA using the immunoSEQ Assay, a bias-controlled multiplex PCR. Processing in the source paper ran as follows. The number of nucleated cells in each sample was estimated by amplification of reference gene primers within the assay. Sequence reads were collapsed and filtered to measure the absolute abundance of every unique TCRbeta CDR3 rearrangement. For each sample, productive Simpson clonality was calculated as the square root of Simpson's diversity index over productive rearrangements. TCRdb stores this immuneACCESS table with in-frame sequences only. Part of the clones is absent; in the studies checked, under half of the shortfall reflects unresolved V genes, and no reason is known for the rest. That table furnishes V, J and clone size, whereas the DNA furnished D and trimming. The sample includes around 57,000 clones, with 87% observed a single time. The ten largest clones capture less than 9% of the sample.

Collaborating institutions collected whole blood in K2EDTA tubes following their own protocols. For TCRbeta analysis, collaborators shipped samples as frozen whole blood, isolated PBMCs, or DNA extracted from either of those sample types. Points on this clone: Its recognized antigen is unknown. Base qualities are missing; no much larger clone stands one base away.

The germline V gene sets CDR1 to SNHLY and CDR2 to FYNNEI. Its CDR3 holds 15 amino acids, cysteine through phenylalanine. Just the 45-base CDR3 DNA is kept, in frame starting at base 1. Relative to germline, V is 6 bases shorter and J is 4 bases shorter, with 18 bases between their ends. What the authors observed across the whole study: Clinical and demographic metadata were provided uncurated, with the amount varying by source and participant.

Sequences were obtained from peripheral blood. The clonotype was recovered from a man aged 45 to 65 with active COVID-19. Recombination connected TRBV2 to TRBJ2-5; a tentative D call is TRBD2 (7 bases match). The DNA sequence follows: TGTGCCAGCAGCCTCGAGGGGGGGCGTAGAGAGACCCAGTACTTC. Translated, this is CASSLEGGRRETQYF.